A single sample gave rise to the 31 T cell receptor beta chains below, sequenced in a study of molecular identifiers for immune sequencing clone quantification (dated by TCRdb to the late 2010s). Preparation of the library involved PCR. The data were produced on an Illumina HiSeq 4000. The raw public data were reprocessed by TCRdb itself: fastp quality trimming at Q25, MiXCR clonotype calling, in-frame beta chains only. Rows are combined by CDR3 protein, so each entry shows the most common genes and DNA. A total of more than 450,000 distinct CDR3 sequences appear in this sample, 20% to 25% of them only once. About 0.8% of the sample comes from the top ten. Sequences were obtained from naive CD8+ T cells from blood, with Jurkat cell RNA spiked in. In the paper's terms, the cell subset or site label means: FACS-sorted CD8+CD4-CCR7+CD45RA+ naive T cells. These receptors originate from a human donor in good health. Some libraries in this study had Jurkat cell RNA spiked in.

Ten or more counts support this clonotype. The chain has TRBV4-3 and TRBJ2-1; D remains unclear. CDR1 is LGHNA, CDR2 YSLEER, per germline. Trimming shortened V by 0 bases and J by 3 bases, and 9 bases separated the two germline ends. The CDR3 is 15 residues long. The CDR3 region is CASSQDPTSYNEQFF. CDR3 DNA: TGCGCCAGCAGCCAAGACCCCACCAGCTACAATGAGCAGTTCTTC.

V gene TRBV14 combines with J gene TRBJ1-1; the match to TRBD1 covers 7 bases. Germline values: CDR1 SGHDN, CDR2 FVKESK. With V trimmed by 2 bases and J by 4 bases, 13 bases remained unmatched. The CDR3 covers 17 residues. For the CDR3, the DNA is TGTGCCAGCAGCCAACTACAGGGGCTGGATCTAGGCACTGAAGCTTTCTTT. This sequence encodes CASSQLQGLDLGTEAFF.

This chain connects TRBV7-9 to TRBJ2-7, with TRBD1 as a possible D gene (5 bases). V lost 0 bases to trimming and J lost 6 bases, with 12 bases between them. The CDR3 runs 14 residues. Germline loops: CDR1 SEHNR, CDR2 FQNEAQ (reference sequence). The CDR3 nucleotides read TGTGCCAGCAGCTTAGCGCAGGGTCCCTCCGAGCAGTACTTC. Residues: CASSLAQGPSEQYF.

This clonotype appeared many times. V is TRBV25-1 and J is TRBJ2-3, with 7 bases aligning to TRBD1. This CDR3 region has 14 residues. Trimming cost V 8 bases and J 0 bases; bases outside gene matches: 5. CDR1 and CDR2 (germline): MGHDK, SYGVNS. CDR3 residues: CASRPGQSTDTQYF. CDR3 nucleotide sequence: TGTGCCAGCCGGCCGGGACAGAGCACAGATACGCAGTATTTT.

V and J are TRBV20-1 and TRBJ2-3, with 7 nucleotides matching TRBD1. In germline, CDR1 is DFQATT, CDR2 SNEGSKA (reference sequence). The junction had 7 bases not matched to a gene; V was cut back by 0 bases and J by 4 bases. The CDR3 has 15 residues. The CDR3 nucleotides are TGCAGTGCTAGAGATTATAGGGGGCGCCCAGATACGCAGTATTTT. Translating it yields CSARDYRGRPDTQYF.

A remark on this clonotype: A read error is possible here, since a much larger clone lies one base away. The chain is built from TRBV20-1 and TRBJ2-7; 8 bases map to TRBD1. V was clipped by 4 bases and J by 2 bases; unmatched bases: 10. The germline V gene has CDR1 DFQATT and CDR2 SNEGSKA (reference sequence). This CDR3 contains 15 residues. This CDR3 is CSATLGTGSPYEQYF. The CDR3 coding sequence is TGCAGTGCTACCCTCGGGACAGGTAGCCCCTACGAGCAGTACTTC.

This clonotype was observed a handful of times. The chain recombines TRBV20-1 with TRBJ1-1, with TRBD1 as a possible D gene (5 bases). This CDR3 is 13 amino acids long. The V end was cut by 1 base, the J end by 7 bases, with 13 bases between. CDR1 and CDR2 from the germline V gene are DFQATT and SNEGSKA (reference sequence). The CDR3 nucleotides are TGCAGTGCTAGAGTTGGGAGGGGACGTGAAGCTTTCTTT. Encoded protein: CSARVGRGREAFF.

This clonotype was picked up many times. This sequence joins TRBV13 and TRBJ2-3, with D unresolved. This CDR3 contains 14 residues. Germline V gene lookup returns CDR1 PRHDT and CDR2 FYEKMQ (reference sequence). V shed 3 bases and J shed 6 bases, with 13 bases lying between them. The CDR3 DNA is TGTGCCAGCAGCTTTCGTGGACCTTCGGATACGCAGTATTTT. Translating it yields CASSFRGPSDTQYF.

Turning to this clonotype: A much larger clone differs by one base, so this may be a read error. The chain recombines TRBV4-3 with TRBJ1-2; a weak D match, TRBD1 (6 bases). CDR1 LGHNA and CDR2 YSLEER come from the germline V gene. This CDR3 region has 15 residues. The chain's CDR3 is CASGQGPGAGYGYTF. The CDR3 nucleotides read TGCGCCAGCGGCCAAGGGCCGGGGGCGGGCTATGGCTACACCTTC.

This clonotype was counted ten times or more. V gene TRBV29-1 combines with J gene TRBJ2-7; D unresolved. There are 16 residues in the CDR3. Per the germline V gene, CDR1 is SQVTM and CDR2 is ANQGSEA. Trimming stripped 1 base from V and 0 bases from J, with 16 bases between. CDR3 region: CSVEAYSARFSYEQYF. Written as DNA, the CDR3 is TGCAGCGTTGAAGCATACAGCGCCCGGTTCTCCTACGAGCAGTACTTC.

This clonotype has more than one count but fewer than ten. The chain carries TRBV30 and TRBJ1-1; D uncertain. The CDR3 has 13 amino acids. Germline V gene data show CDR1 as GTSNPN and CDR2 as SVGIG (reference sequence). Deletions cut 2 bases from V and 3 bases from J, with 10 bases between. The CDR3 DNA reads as TGTGCCTGGAGTCCGGACCGGCACACTGAAGCTTTCTTT. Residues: CAWSPDRHTEAFF.

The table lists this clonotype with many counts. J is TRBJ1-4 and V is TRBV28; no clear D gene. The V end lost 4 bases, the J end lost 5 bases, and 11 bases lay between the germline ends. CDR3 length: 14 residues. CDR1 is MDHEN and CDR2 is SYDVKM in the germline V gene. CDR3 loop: CASSSSYGNEKLFF. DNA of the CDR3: TGTGCCAGCAGTTCGTCTTATGGGAATGAAAAACTGTTTTTT.

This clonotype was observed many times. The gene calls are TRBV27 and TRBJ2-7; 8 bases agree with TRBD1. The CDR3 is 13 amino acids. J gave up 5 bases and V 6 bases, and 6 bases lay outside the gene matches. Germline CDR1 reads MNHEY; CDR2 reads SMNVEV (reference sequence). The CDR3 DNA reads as TGTGCCAGCAGAGACGCGACAGGGGACGAGCAGTACTTC. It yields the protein CASRDATGDEQYF.

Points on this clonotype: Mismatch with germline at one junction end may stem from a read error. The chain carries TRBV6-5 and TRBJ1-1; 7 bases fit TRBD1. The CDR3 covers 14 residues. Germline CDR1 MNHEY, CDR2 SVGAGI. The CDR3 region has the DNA TGTGCCGGCAGTACGGACAGGTTGAACACTGAAGCTTTCTTT. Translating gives CAGSTDRLNTEAFF.

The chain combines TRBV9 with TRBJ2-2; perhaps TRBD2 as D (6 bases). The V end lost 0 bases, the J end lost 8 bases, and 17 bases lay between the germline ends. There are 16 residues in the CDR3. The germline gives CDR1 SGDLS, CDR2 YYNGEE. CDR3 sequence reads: CASSVEEGSPRGELFF. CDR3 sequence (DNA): TGTGCCAGCAGCGTAGAGGAGGGCTCGCCCCGGGGGGAGCTGTTTTTT. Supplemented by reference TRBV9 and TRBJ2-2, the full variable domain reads DSGVTQTPKHLITATGQRVTLRCSPRSGDLSVYWYQQSLDQGLQFLIQYYNGEERAKGNILERFSAQQFPDLHSELNLSSLELGDSALYFCASSVEEGSPRGELFFGEGSRLTVL.

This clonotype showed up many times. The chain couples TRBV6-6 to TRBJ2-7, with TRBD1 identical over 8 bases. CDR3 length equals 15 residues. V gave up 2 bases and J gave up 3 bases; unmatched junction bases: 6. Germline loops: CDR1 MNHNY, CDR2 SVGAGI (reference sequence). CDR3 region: CASSYVRQGNYEQYF. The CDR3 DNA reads TGTGCCAGCAGTTACGTGAGACAGGGGAACTACGAGCAGTACTTC.

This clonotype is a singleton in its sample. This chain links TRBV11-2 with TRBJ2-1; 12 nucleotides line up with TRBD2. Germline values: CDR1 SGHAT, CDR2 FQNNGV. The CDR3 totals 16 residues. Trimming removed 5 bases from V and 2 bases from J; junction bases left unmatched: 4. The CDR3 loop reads CASSVTSGGTYNEQFF. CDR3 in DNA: TGTGCCAGCAGCGTGACTAGCGGGGGAACCTACAATGAGCAGTTCTTC.

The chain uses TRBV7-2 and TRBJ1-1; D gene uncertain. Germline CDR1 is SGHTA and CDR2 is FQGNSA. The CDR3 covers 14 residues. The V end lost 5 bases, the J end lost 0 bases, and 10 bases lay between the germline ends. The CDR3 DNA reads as TGTGCCAGCAGCCGGACGGCGATGAACACTGAAGCTTTCTTT. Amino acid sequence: CASSRTAMNTEAFF.

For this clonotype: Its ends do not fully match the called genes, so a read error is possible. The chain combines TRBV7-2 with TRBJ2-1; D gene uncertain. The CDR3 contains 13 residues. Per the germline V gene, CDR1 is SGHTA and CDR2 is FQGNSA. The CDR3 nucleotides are TGTGCCAGCAGCTTAGGACACTACAATGGGCAGTTCTTC. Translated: CASSLGHYNGQFF.

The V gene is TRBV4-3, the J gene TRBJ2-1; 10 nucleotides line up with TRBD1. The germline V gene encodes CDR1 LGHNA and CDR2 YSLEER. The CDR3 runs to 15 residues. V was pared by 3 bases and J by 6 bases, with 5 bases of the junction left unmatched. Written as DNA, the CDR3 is TGCGCCAGCAGCCAGGGACAGGGGACTGCCAATGAGCAGTTCTTC. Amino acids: CASSQGQGTANEQFF.

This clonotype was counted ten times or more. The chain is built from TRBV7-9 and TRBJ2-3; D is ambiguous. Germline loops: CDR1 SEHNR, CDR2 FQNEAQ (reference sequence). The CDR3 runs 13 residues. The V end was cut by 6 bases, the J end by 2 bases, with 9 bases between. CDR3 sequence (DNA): TGTGCCAGCAGTCTAGAGCACACAGATACGCAGTATTTT. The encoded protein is CASSLEHTDTQYF.

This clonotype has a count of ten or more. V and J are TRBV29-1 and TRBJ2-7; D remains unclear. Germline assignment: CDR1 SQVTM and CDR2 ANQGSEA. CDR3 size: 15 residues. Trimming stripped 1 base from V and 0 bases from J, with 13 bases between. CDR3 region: CSVEGAGDISYEQYF. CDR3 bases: TGCAGCGTTGAAGGAGCAGGCGACATCTCCTACGAGCAGTACTTC.

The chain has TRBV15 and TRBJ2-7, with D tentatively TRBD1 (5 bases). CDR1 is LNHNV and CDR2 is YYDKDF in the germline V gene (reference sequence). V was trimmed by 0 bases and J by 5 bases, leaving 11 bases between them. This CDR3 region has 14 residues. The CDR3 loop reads CATSRDSSGHEQYF. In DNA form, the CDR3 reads TGTGCCACCAGCAGAGATAGTTCAGGGCACGAGCAGTACTTC.

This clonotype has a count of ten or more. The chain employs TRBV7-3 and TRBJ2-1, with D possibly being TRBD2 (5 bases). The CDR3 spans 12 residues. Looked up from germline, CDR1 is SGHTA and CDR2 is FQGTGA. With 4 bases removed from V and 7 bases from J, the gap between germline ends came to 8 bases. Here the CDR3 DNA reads TGTGCCAGCAGCTCGGACTTTAATGAGCAGTTCTTC. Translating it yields CASSSDFNEQFF. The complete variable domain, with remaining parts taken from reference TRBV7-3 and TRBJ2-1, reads GAGVSQTPSNKVTEKGKYVELRCDPISGHTALYWYRQSLGQGPEFLIYFQGTGAADDSGLPNDRFFAVRPEGSVSTLKIQRTERGDSAVYLCASSSDFNEQFFGPGTRLTVL.

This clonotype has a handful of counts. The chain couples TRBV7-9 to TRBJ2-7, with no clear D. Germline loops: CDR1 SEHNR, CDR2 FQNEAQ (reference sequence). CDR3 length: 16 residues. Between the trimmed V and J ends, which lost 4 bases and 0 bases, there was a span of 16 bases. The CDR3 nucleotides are TGTGCCAGCAGCTCAGGCGTCCAGGCCTTCTCCTACGAGCAGTACTTC. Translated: CASSSGVQAFSYEQYF.

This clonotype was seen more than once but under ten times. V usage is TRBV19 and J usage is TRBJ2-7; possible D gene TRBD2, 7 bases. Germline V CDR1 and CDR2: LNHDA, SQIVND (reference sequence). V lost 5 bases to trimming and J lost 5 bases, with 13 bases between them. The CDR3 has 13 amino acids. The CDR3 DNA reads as TGTGCCAGTAGTTGGGGGGGCCTCGACGAGCAGTACTTC. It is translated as CASSWGGLDEQYF.

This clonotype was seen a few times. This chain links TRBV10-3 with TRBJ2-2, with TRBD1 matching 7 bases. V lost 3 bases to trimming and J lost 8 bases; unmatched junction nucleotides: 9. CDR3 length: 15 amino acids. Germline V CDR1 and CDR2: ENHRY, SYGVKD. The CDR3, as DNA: TGTGCCATCAGTGATCCGACAGGGCTCACGGGGGAGCTGTTTTTT. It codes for CAISDPTGLTGELFF.

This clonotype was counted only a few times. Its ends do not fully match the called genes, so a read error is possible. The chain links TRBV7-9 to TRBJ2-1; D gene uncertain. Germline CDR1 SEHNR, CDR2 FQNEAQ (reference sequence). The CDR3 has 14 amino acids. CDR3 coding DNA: TGTGCCAGCAGCTTACCCGTTAAAGAAGATGAGCAGCTCTTC. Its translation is CASSLPVKEDEQLF.

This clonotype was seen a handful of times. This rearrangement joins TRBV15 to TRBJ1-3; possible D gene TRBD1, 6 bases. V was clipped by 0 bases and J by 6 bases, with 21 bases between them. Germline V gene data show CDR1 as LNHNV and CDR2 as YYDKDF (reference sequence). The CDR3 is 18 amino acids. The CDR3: CATSRDGGEMGAENTIYF. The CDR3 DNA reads TGTGCCACCAGCAGAGATGGGGGGGAGATGGGGGCAGAAAACACCATATATTTT.

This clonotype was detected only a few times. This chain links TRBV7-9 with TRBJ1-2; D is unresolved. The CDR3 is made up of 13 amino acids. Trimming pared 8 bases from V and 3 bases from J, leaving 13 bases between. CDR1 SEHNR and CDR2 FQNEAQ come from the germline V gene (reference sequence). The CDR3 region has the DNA TGTGCCAGCGATGGGGTCTACGACTATGGCTACACCTTC. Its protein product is CASDGVYDYGYTF.

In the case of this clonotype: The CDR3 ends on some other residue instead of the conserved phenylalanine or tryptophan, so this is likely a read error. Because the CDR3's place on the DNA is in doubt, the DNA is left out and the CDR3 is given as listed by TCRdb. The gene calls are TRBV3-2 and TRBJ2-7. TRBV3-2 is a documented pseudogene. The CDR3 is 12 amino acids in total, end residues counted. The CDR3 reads CASGWTFLEQYI.